Sequencing of this T cell receptor (beta chain) was carried out in a study of T cell repertoires in cytomegalovirus infection. Study at large: The study used recently identified HLA-C-restricted and well-studied HLA-B-restricted CMV epitopes.

Looked up from germline, CDR1 is SGHVS and CDR2 is FQNEAQ. This CDR3 comprises 16 residues. The V end was cut by 5 bases, the J end by 2 bases, with 16 bases between. TCRdb independently ran MiXCR on the reads; one entry per CDR3 protein. The sample shows under 200,000 distinct CDR3 sequences, about 20% of them seen only once. A remark on this clonotype: The antigen is undetermined.

Findings of the study overall: Ex vivo, HLA-C-restricted CMV-specific TCR beta clonotypes prevailed over the rest of the response. Frequencies of public TCR beta families were cumulated, and this identified carriers of CMV plus the relevant HLA.

The rearrangement joins TRBV7-8 to TRBJ1-5; no clear D. The clonotype originates from a human donor in good health (CMV status not recorded). Some clones in this sample may be carry-over from other donors' samples. This specimen was CD8+ T cells from cultured PBMCs, taken from culture after CMV antigen stimulation. The DNA for the CDR3 is TGTGCCAGCAGCCCCTACCGTGAAGTGGGCAATCAGCCCCAGCATTTT. It encodes CASSPYREVGNQPQHF.